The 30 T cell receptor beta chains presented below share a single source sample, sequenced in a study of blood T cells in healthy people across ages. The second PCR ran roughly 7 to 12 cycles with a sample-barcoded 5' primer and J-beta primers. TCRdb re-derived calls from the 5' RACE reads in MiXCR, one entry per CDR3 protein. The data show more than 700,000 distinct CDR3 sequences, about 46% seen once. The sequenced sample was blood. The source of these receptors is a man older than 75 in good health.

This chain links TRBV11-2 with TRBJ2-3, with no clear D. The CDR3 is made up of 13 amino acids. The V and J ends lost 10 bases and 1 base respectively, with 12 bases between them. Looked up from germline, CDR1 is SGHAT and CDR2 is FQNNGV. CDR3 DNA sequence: TGTGCCACCCGCGGCCAGGGCACAGATACGCAGTATTTT. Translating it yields CATRGQGTDTQYF. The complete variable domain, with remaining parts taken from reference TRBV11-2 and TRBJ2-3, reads EAGVAQSPRYKIIEKRQSVAFWCNPISGHATLYWYQQILGQGPKLLIQFQNNGVVDDSQLPKDRFSAERLKGVDSTLKIQPAKLEDSAVYLCATRGQGTDTQYFGPGTRLTVL.

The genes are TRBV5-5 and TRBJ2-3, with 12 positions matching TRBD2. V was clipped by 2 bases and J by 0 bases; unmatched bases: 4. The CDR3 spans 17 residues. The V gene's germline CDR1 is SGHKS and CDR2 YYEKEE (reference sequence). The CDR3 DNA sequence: TGTGCCAGCAGCTTTTCTAGCGGGGGGGCCAGCACAGATACGCAGTATTTT. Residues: CASSFSSGGASTDTQYF.

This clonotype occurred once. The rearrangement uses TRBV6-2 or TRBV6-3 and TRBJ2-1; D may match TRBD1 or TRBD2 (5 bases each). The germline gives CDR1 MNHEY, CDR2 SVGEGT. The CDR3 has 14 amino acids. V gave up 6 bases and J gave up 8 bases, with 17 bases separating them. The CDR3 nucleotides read TGTGCCAGCAGCGGGGCACCTCAGATCGATGAGCAGTTCTTC. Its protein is CASSGAPQIDEQFF.

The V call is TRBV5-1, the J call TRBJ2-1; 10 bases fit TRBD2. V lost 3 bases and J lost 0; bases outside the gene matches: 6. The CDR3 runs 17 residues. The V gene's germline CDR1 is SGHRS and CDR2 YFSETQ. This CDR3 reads CASSSGLAPFSYNEQFF. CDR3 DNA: TGCGCCAGCAGCTCGGGACTAGCGCCGTTCTCCTACAATGAGCAGTTCTTC. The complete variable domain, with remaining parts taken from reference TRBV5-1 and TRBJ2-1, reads KAGVTQTPRYLIKTRGQQVTLSCSPISGHRSVSWYQQTPGQGLQFLFEYFSETQRNKGNFPGRFSGRQFSNSRSEMNVSTLELGDSALYLCASSSGLAPFSYNEQFFGPGTRLTVL.

CDR3 loop: CASSVGLGVVRFGTDTQYF. In DNA, the CDR3 is TGTGCCAGCAGCGTAGGTCTGGGCGTGGTAAGATTCGGCACAGATACGCAGTATTTT. This chain links TRBV9 with TRBJ2-3, with unresolved D. Looked up from germline, CDR1 is SGDLS and CDR2 is YYNGEE. Trimming pared 0 bases from V and 1 base from J, leaving 21 bases between. The CDR3 is made up of 19 amino acids.

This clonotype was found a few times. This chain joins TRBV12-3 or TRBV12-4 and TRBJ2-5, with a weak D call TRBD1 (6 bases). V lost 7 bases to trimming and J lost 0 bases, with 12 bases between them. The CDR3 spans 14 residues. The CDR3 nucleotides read TGTGCCAGCAAAAAACAGGGTGACCAAGAGACCCAGTACTTC. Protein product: CASKKQGDQETQYF.

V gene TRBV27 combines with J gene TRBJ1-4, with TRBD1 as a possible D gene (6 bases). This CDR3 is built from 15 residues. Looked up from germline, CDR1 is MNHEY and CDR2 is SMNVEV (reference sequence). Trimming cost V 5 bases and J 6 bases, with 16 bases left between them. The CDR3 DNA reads TGTGCCAGCAGTCCCCGGACAGTAAGAGATGAAAAACTGTTTTTT. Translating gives CASSPRTVRDEKLFF.

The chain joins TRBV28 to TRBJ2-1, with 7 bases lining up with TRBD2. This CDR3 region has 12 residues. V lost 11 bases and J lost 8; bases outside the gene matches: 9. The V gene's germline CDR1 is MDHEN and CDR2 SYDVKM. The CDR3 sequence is CASNGAGDEQFF. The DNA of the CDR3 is TGTGCCTCCAACGGGGCGGGAGATGAGCAGTTCTTC.

Written as DNA, the CDR3 is TGCAGTGCTAGGGACAACCAAGAGACCCAGTACTTC. Translated: CSARDNQETQYF. This sequence joins TRBV20-1 and TRBJ2-5; TRBD1 is a possible D gene (5 bases). V gave up 3 bases and J gave up 0 bases, with 5 bases separating them. Germline V gene sequence: CDR1 DFQATT, CDR2 SNEGSKA (reference sequence). The CDR3 is 12 residues long.

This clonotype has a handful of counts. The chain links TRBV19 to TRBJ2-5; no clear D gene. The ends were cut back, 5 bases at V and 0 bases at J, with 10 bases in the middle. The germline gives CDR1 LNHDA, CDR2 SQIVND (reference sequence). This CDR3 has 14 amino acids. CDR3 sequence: CASSSWGNQETQYF. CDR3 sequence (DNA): TGTGCCAGTAGTTCGTGGGGTAACCAAGAGACCCAGTACTTC.

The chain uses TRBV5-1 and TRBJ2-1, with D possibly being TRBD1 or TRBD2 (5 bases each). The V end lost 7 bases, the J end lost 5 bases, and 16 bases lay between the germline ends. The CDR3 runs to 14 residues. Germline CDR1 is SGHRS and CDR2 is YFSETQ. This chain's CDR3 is CASYPGTQNNEQFF. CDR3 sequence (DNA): TGCGCCAGCTATCCCGGGACCCAAAACAATGAGCAGTTCTTC.

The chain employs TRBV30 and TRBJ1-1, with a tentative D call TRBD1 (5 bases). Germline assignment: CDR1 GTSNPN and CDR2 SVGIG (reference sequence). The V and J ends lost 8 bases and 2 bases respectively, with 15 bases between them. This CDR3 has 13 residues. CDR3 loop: CARDPGANTEAFF. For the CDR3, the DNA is TGTGCCCGGGACCCAGGTGCCAACACTGAAGCTTTCTTT.

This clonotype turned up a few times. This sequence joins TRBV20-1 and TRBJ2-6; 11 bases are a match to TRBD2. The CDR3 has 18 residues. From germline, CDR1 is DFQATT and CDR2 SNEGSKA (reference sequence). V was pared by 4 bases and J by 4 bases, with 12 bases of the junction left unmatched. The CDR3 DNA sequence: TGCAGTGCTATAGCGGGAGGGTTTTACTCGGGAGGGGCCAACGTCCTGACTTTC. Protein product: CSAIAGGFYSGGANVLTF.

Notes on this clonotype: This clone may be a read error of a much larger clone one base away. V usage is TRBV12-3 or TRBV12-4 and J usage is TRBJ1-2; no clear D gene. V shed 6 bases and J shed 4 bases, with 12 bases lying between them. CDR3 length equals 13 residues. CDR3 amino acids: CASRGESPYGYTF. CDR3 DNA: TGTGCCAGCAGGGGCGAGAGCCCCTATGGCTACACCTTC.

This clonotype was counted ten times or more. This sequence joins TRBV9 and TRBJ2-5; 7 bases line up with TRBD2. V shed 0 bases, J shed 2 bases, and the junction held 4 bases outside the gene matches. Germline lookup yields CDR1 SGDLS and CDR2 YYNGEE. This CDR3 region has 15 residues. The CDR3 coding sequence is TGTGCCAGCAGCGTAGGGGGGGGATTACAAGAGACCCAGTACTTC. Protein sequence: CASSVGGGLQETQYF. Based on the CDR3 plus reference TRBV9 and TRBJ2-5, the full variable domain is DSGVTQTPKHLITATGQRVTLRCSPRSGDLSVYWYQQSLDQGLQFLIQYYNGEERAKGNILERFSAQQFPDLHSELNLSSLELGDSALYFCASSVGGGLQETQYFGPGTRLLVL.

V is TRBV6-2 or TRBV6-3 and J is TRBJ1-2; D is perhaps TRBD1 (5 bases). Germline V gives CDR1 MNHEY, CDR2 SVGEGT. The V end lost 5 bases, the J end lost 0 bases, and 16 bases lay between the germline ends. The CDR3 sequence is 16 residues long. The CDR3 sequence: CASSKPGRQANYGYTF. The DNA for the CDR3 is TGTGCCAGCAGTAAACCGGGACGCCAGGCTAACTATGGCTACACCTTC.

This chain's CDR3 is CASSDGTLNEKLFF. CDR3 nucleotide sequence: TGTGCCAGCAGCGACGGGACACTCAATGAAAAACTGTTTTTT. The rearrangement links TRBV5-5 to TRBJ1-4, with a tentative D call TRBD1 (6 bases). Trimming removed 4 bases from V and 5 bases from J, with 12 bases in between. Germline-derived CDR1 and CDR2 are SGHKS and YYEKEE (reference sequence). This CDR3 comprises 14 residues.

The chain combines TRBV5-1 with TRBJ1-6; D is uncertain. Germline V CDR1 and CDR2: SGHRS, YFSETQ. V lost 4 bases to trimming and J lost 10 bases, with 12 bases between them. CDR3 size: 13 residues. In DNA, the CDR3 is TGCGCCAGCAGCCCGGACGGGGTCTCACCCCTCCACTTT. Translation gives CASSPDGVSPLHF.

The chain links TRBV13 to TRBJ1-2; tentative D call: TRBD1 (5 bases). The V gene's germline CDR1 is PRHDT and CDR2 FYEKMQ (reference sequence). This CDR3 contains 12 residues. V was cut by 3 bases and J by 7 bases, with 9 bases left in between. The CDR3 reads CASSFGGTGYTF. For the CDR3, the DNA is TGTGCCAGCAGCTTTGGAGGGACTGGCTACACCTTC.

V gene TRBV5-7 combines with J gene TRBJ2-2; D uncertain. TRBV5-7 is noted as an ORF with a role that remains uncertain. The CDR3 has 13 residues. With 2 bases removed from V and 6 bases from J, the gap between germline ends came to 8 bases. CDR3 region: CASSFPGPGELFF. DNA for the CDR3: TGTGCCAGCAGCTTTCCCGGGCCCGGGGAGCTGTTTTTT.

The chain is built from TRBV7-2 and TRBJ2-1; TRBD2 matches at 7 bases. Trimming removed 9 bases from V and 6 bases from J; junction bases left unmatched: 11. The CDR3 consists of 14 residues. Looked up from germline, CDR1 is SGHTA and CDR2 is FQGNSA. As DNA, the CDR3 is TGTGCCAGTAGCCAGCGGGTAGCGGGCAATGAGCAGTTCTTC. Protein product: CASSQRVAGNEQFF.

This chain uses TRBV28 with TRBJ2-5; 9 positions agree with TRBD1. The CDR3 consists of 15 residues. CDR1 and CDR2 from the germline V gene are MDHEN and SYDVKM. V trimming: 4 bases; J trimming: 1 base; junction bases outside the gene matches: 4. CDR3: CASSSRDRVQETQYF. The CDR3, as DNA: TGTGCCAGCAGTTCCAGGGACAGGGTCCAAGAGACCCAGTACTTC.

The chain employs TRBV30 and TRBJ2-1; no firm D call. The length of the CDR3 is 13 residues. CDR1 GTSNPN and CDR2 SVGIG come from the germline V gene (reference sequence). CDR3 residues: CASNAEPYNEQFF. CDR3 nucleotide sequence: TGTGCTAGCAACGCGGAACCCTACAATGAGCAGTTCTTC.

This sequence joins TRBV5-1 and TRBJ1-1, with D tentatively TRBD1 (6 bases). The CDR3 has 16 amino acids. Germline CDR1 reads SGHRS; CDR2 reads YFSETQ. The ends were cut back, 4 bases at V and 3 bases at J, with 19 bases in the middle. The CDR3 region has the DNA TGCGCCAGCAGCCCTTGGGGGAACAGGGCAGACACTGAAGCTTTCTTT. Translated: CASSPWGNRADTEAFF.

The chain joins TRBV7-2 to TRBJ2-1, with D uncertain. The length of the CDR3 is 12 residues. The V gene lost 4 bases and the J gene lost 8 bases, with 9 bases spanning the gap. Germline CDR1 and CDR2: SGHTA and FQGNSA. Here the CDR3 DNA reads TGTGCCAGCAGCTCCGTAGCTTATGAGCAGTTCTTC. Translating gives CASSSVAYEQFF.

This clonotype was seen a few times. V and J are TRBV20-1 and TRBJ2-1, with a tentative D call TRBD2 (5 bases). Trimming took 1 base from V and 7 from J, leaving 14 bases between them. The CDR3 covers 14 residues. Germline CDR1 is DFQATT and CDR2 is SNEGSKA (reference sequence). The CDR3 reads CSARVRDWRNEQFF. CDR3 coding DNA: TGCAGTGCTAGAGTACGGGATTGGCGGAATGAGCAGTTCTTC.

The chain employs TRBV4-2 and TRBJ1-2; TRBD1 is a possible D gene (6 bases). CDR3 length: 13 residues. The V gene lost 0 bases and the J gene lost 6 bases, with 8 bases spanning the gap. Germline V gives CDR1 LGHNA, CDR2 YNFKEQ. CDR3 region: CASSQDWTDGYTF. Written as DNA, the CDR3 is TGTGCCAGCAGCCAAGATTGGACAGATGGCTACACCTTC.

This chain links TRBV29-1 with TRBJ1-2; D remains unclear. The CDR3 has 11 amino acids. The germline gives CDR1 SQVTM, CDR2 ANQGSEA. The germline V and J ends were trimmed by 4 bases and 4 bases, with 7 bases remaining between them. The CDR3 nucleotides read TGCAGCGTTGGCCAAGGCTATGGCTACACCTTC. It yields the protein CSVGQGYGYTF.

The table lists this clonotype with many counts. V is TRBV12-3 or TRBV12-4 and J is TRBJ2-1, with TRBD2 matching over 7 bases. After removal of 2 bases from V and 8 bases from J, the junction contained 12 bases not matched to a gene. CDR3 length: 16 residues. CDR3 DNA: TGTGCCAGCAGTTTATTGAGGGAGGGCCGGGGCCATGAGCAGTTCTTC. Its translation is CASSLLREGRGHEQFF.

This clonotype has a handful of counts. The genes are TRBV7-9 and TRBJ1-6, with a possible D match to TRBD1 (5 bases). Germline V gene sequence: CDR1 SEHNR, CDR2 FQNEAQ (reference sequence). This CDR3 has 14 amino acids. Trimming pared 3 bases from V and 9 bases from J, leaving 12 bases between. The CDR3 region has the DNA TGTGCCAGCAGCTTTGGGGGTTTTGGTTCACCCCTCCACTTT. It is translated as CASSFGGFGSPLHF.